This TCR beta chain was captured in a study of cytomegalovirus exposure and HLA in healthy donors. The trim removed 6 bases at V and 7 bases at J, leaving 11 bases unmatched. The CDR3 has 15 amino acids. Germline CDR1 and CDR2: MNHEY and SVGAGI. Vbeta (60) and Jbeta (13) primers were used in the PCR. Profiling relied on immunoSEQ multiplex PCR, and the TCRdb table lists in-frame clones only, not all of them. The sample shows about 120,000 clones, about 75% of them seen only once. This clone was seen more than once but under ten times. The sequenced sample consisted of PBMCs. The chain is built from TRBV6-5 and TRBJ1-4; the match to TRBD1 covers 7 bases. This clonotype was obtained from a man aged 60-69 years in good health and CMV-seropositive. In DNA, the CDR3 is TGTGCCAGCAGCGGGCGAACAGGGGAACCTGAAAAACTGTTTTTT. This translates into CASSGRTGEPEKLFF.